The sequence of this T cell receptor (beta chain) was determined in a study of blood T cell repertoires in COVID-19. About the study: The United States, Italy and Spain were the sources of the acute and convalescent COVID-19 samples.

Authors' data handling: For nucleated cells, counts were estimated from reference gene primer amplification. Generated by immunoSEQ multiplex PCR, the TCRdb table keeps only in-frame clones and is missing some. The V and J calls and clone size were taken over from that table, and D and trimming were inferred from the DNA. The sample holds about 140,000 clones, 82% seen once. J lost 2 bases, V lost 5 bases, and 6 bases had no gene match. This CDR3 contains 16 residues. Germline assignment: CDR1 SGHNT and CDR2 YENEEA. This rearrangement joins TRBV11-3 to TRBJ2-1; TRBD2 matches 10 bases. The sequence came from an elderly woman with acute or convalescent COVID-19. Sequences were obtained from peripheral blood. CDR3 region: CASSPEAGGTYNEQFF. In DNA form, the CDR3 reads TGTGCCAGCAGCCCCGAAGCGGGAGGGACCTACAATGAGCAGTTCTTC. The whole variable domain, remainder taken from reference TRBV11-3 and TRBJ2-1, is EAGVVQSPRYKIIEKKQPVAFWCNPISGHNTLYWYLQNLGQGPELLIRYENEEAVDDSQLPKDRFSAERLKGVDSTLKIQPAELGDSAVYLCASSPEAGGTYNEQFFGPGTRLTVL.